These 9 T cell receptor beta chains were all obtained from the same sample, sequenced in a study of shared clonotypes between healthy human individuals. Repertoires were generated with immunoSEQ multiplex PCR, while TCRdb's copy carries only in-frame clones and drops some. The sample yields more than 2 million clones, approximately 95% seen once. What was sequenced was naive CD4+ T cells sorted from blood. Subset of the sample: CD45RA+ positively selected. The receptors here all came from a man between 18 and 35 years old in good health.

The rearrangement uses TRBV25-1 and TRBJ2-1; 8 nucleotides agree with TRBD1. V lost 3 bases, J lost 3 bases, and 7 bases stayed unmatched. The CDR3 consists of 16 residues. Germline V gene data show CDR1 as MGHDK and CDR2 as SYGVNS. This CDR3 is CASSDYTGGVYNEQFF. The CDR3 nucleotides are TGTGCCAGCAGTGACTATACAGGGGGTGTCTACAATGAGCAGTTCTTC. The complete variable domain, with remaining parts taken from reference TRBV25-1 and TRBJ2-1, reads EADIYQTPRYLVIGTGKKITLECSQTMGHDKMYWYQQDPGMELHLIHYSYGVNSTEKGDLSSESTVSRIRTEHFPLTLESARPSHTSQYLCASSDYTGGVYNEQFFGPGTRLTVL.

This rearrangement joins TRBV6-1 to TRBJ2-4; the match to TRBD2 covers 7 bases. The CDR3 runs to 15 residues. The trim removed 5 bases at V and 0 bases at J, leaving 4 bases unmatched. From germline, CDR1 is MNHNS and CDR2 SASEGT. CDR3 nucleotides: TGTGCCAGCAGTTGGGGGGGAGTAGCCAAAAACATTCAGTACTTC. It encodes CASSWGGVAKNIQYF.

The V gene is TRBV28, the J gene TRBJ2-5; the D gene is possibly TRBD2 (6 bases). Germline CDR1 and CDR2: MDHEN and SYDVKM. This CDR3 spans 15 amino acids. V was shortened by 4 bases and J by 2 bases, with 14 bases between the two germline ends. The CDR3 is CASSSLRGKQETQYF. CDR3 nucleotide sequence: TGTGCCAGCAGTTCTTTGCGGGGAAAGCAAGAGACCCAGTACTTC.

V and J are TRBV7-2 and TRBJ1-1; D remains ambiguous. The CDR3 has 14 residues. The V gene lost 5 bases and the J gene lost 1 base, with 11 bases spanning the gap. Germline V gives CDR1 SGHTA, CDR2 FQGNSA. The CDR3 is CASSGVWGNTEAFF. In DNA form, the CDR3 reads TGTGCCAGCAGCGGAGTCTGGGGGAACACTGAAGCTTTCTTT.

V gene TRBV2 combines with J gene TRBJ1-4, with D unresolved. The CDR3 extends over 13 amino acids. V was cut by 3 bases and J by 6 bases, with 8 bases left in between. The germline V gene encodes CDR1 SNHLY and CDR2 FYNNEI. The CDR3 DNA reads TGTGCCAGCAGTGACGGGGTCCATGAAAAACTGTTTTTT. Residues: CASSDGVHEKLFF.

The CDR3 sequence: CASSDRGVDTQYF. The CDR3 coding sequence is TGCGCCAGCAGTGACAGGGGGGTAGATACGCAGTATTTT. The chain recombines TRBV10-2 with TRBJ2-3; D perhaps matches TRBD1 (7 bases). V was trimmed by 3 bases and J by 5 bases, leaving 9 bases between them. This CDR3 has 13 amino acids. The germline V gene encodes CDR1 WSHSY and CDR2 SAAADI.

The rearrangement uses TRBV2 and TRBJ2-7, with 7 bases fitting TRBD1. Germline V gene sequence: CDR1 SNHLY, CDR2 FYNNEI. The CDR3 contains 15 residues. Losses at the gene ends were 6 bases for V and 0 bases for J; bases not matched to a gene: 8. CDR3 bases: TGTGCCAGCAGCCCGGAGACAGGGATCTCCTACGAGCAGTACTTC. This sequence encodes CASSPETGISYEQYF.

The chain joins TRBV7-9 to TRBJ1-1; D is undetermined. Trimming removed 1 base from V and 0 bases from J, with 15 bases in between. Germline V CDR1 and CDR2: SEHNR, FQNEAQ (reference sequence). The CDR3 totals 17 residues. This chain's CDR3 is CASSLGSTGIMNTEAFF. CDR3 DNA sequence: TGTGCCAGCAGCTTAGGTTCGACGGGAATTATGAACACTGAAGCTTTCTTT. The entire variable domain, with the rest obtained from reference TRBV7-9 and TRBJ1-1, is as follows: DTGVSQNPRHKITKRGQNVTFRCDPISEHNRLYWYRQTLGQGPEFLTYFQNEAQLEKSRLLSDRFSAERPKGSFSTLEIQRTEQGDSAMYLCASSLGSTGIMNTEAFFGQGTRLTVV.

This clone occurred a few times. CDR3 protein: CAWNNRVGNQPQHF. CDR3 coding DNA: TGTGCCTGGAACAACAGGGTAGGCAATCAGCCCCAGCATTTT. V gene TRBV30 combines with J gene TRBJ1-5, with a weak D call TRBD1 (6 bases). Germline V gives CDR1 GTSNPN, CDR2 SVGIG (reference sequence). V dropped 4 bases and J dropped 2 bases, with 12 bases sitting between them. The CDR3 sequence is 14 residues long.